A single T cell receptor (beta chain) is shown here with its context. This entry belongs to a study of neoadjuvant anti-PD-1 for oral cavity cancer. Across the study: Patients without progression got a fourth dose around day 43.

Germline CDR1 reads GTSNPN; CDR2 reads SVGIG (reference sequence). Unmatched junction bases numbered 6, after V lost 2 bases and J lost 1 base. The CDR3 extends over 15 amino acids. Six replicates per PBMC sample, mostly from 480 ng of genomic DNA. Only in-frame clones appear in the TCRdb table, and some are missing; sequencing was by immunoSEQ multiplex PCR. The table has 65,000 to 70,000 clones, less than 90% seen once. The time point: after neoadjuvant nivolumab, at surgical resection. J is TRBJ2-5 and V is TRBV30, with TRBD1 identical over 8 bases. The receptor's source is a person aged 35-80 years with oral cavity squamous cell carcinoma. Sequences were derived from PBMCs, sampled after nivolumab (anti-PD-1) treatment. DNA for the CDR3: TGTGCCTGGAGTTCGCAAGGACAGGGCCAAGAGACCCAGTACTTC. Amino acid sequence: CAWSSQGQGQETQYF. The entire variable domain, with the rest obtained from reference TRBV30 and TRBJ2-5, is as follows: SQTIHQWPATLVQPVGSPLSLECTVEGTSNPNLYWYRQAAGRGLQLLFYSVGIGQISSEVPQNLSASRPQDRQFILSSKKLLLSDSGFYLCAWSSQGQGQETQYFGPGTRLLVL.